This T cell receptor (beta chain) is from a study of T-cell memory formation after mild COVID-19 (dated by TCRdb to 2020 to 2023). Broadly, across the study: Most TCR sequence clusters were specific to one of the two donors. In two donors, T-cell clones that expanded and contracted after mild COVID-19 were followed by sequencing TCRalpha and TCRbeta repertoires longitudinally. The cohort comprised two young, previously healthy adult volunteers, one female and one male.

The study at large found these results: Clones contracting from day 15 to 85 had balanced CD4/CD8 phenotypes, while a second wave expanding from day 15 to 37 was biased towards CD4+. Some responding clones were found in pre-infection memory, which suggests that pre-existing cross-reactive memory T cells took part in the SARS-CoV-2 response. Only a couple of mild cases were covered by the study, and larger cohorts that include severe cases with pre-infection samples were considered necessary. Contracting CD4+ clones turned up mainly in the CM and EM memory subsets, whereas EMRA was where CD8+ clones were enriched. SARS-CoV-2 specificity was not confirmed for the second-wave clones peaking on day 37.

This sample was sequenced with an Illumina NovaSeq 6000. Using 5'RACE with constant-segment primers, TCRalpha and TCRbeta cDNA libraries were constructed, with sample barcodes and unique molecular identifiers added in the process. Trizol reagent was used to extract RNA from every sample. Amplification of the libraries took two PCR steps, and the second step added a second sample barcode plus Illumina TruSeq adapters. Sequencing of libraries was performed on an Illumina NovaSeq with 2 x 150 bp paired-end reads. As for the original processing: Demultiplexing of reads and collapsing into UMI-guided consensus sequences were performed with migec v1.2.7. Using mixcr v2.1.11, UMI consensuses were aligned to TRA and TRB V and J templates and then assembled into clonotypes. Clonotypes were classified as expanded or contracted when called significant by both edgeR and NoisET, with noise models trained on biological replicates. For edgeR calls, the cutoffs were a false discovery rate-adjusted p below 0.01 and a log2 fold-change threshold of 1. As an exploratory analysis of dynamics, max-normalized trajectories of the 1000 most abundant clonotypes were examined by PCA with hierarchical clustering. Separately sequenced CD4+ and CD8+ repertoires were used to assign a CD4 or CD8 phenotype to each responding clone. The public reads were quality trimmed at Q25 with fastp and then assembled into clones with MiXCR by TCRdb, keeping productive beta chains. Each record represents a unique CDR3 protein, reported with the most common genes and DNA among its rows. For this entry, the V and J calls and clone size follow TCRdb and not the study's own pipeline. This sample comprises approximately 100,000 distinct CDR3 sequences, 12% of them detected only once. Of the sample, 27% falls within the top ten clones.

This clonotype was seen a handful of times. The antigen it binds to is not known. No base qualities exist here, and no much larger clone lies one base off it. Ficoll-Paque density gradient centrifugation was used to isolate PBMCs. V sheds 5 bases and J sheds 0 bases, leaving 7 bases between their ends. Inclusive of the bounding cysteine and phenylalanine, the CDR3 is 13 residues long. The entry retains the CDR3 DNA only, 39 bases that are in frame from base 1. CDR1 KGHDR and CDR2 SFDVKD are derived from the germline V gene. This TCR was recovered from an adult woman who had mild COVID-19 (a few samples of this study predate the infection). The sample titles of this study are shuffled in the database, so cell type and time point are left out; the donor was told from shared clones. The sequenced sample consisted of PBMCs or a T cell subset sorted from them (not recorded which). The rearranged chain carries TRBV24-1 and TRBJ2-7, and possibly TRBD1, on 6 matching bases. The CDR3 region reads CATSGTASYEQYF. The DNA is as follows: TGTGCCACCAGTGGGACAGCCTCCTACGAGCAGTACTTC.